The clone carrying this T cell receptor beta chain was seen repeatedly, ten times or more. Germline V gives CDR1 SGHTA, CDR2 FQGNSA. V lost 6 bases and J lost 0, with 20 bases in between. This CDR3 region has 17 residues. The source of the sample is a study of T-cell reconstitution after alpha-beta-depleted transplantation in children. A library of TCRbeta sequences, prepared with unique molecular identifiers, was generated. TCRdb itself ran the PCR reads through MiXCR, one entry per CDR3 protein. The table has around 680,000 distinct CDR3 sequences, 16% seen once. The rearrangement uses TRBV7-2 and TRBJ1-1, with D perhaps matching TRBD1 (6 bases). The origin of this receptor is a human donor who donated a stem cell graft to a child with acute myeloid leukemia. Sequences were derived from PBMCs from the stem cell graft donor, sampled from the stem cell graft. CDR3: CASSTRPVDRLNTEAFF. In DNA, the CDR3 is TGTGCCAGCAGTACGCGACCCGTAGACAGGCTGAACACTGAAGCTTTCTTT. Drawing the rest from reference TRBV7-2 and TRBJ1-1, the complete variable domain is GAGVSQSPSNKVTEKGKDVELRCDPISGHTALYWYRQSLGQGLEFLIYFQGNSAPDKSGLPSDRFSAERTGGSVSTLTIQRTQQEDSAVYLCASSTRPVDRLNTEAFFGQGTRLTVV.